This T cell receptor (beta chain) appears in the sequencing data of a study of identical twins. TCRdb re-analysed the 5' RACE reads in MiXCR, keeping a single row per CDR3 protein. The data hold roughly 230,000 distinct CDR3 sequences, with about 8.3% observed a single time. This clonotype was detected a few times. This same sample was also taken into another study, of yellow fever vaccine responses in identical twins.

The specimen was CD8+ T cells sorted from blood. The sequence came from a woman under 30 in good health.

CDR3 sequence (DNA): TGCAGCGTTGAAGGGGGCCCCCCCTCCTACGAGCAGTACTTC. Its protein product is CSVEGGPPSYEQYF. The V call is TRBV29-1, the J call TRBJ2-7, with D perhaps matching TRBD1 (5 bases). This CDR3 contains 14 residues. V lost 1 base, J lost 0 bases, and 10 bases lay in between. Looked up from germline, CDR1 is SQVTM and CDR2 is ANQGSEA.